The rows below give T cell receptor beta chains drawn from one sample of a study of vaccination effects on CD4 cells after COVID-19. These receptors have no identified antigens. Generated by immunoSEQ multiplex PCR, the TCRdb table keeps only in-frame clones and is missing some. The table has around 63,000 clones, about 79% seen once. The sequencing used CD4+ T cells from PBMCs cultured with HCoV-OC43 spike peptides, collected before COVID-19 vaccination. The receptors stem from a human donor who received a COVID-19 vaccine. The CDR3 runs from the conserved cysteine through the conserved F or W. Each record gives: V gene, clone size, D gene, J gene, CDR3 protein, CDR3 DNA. The D gene is left open where the match is weak. The size field is filled for only some rows; it gives once, few, many or a size class.

V gene: TRBV3-1/TRBV3-2
clone size: NA
D gene: TRBD2
J gene: TRBJ2-1
CDR3 protein: CASSLSGAYNEQFF
CDR3 DNA: TGTGCCAGCAGCCTTAGCGGGGCCTACAATGAGCAGTTCTTC

V gene: TRBV13
clone size: NA
D gene: NA
J gene: TRBJ2-1
CDR3 protein: CASSPGRTTSSYNEQFF
CDR3 DNA: TGTGCCAGCAGCCCAGGCCGCACCACCAGCTCCTACAATGAGCAGTTCTTC

V gene: TRBV24-1
clone size: NA
D gene: NA
J gene: TRBJ1-5
CDR3 protein: CATSDIGGNQPQHF
CDR3 DNA: TGTGCCACCAGTGATATAGGGGGGAATCAGCCCCAGCATTTT

V gene: TRBV7-8
clone size: NA
D gene: NA
J gene: TRBJ1-5
CDR3 protein: CASSLARTTSNQPQHF
CDR3 DNA: TGTGCCAGCAGCTTGGCCAGGACTACTAGCAATCAGCCCCAGCATTTT

V gene: TRBV6-5
clone size: NA
D gene: NA
J gene: TRBJ2-3
CDR3 protein: CASSRGYPSTDTQYF
CDR3 DNA: TGTGCCAGCAGTCGGGGGTATCCTAGCACAGATACGCAGTATTTT

V gene: TRBV5-6
clone size: NA
D gene: TRBD2
J gene: TRBJ2-5
CDR3 protein: CASSRAGNQETQYF
CDR3 DNA: TGTGCCAGCAGCCGAGCGGGGAACCAAGAGACCCAGTACTTC

V gene: TRBV3-1/TRBV3-2
clone size: few
D gene: NA
J gene: TRBJ1-2
CDR3 protein: CASSQERTANRYGYTF
CDR3 DNA: TGTGCCAGCAGCCAAGAACGAACAGCCAACCGTTATGGCTACACCTTC

V gene: TRBV24-1
clone size: NA
D gene: TRBD1
J gene: TRBJ1-5
CDR3 protein: CATSTQGWQPQHF
CDR3 DNA: TGTGCCACCAGTACACAGGGGTGGCAGCCCCAGCATTTT

V gene: TRBV24-1
clone size: NA
D gene: NA
J gene: TRBJ2-5
CDR3 protein: CATSDPDGQETQYF
CDR3 DNA: TGTGCCACCAGTGATCCCGACGGACAAGAGACCCAGTACTTC

V gene: TRBV7-9
clone size: NA
D gene: NA
J gene: TRBJ1-2
CDR3 protein: CASSLPPGTYGYTF
CDR3 DNA: TGTGCCAGCAGCTTACCACCGGGAACTTATGGCTACACCTTC

V gene: TRBV12-3/TRBV12-4
clone size: NA
D gene: NA
J gene: TRBJ1-2
CDR3 protein: CASSLATGYTF
CDR3 DNA: TGTGCCAGCAGTTTAGCTACGGGCTACACCTTC

V gene: TRBV18
clone size: NA
D gene: NA
J gene: TRBJ2-3
CDR3 protein: CASSPGAATDTQYF
CDR3 DNA: TGTGCCAGCTCACCAGGGGCTGCCACAGATACGCAGTATTTT

V gene: TRBV5-1
clone size: NA
D gene: TRBD2
J gene: TRBJ2-5
CDR3 protein: CASSWGLAGRASQETQYF
CDR3 DNA: TGCGCCAGCAGCTGGGGACTAGCGGGGAGAGCCTCCCAAGAGACCCAGTACTTC